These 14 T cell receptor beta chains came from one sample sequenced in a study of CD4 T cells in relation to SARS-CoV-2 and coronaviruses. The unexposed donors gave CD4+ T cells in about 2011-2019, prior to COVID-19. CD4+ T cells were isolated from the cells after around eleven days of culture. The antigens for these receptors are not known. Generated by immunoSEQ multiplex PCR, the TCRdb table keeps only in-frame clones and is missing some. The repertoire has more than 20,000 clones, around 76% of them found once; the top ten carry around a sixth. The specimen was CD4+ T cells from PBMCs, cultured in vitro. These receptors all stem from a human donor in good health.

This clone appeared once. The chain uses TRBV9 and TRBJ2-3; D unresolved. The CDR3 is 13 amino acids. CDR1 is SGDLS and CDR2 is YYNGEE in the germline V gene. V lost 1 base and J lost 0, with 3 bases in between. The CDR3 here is CASSVPSTDTQYF. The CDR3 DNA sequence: TGTGCCAGCAGCGTACCTAGCACAGATACGCAGTATTTT.

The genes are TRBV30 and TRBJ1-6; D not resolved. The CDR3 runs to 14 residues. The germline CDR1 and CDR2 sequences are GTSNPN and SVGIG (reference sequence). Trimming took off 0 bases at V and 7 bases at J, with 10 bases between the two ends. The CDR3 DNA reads TGTGCCTGGAGTGTGTACAGAGAGAATTCACCCCTCCACTTT. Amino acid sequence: CAWSVYRENSPLHF.

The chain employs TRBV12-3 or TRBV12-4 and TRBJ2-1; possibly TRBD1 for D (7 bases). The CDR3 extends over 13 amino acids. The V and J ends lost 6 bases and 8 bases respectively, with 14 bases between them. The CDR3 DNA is TGTGCCAGCAGCCTCAGGGGGGCCCATGAGCAGTTCTTC. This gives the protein CASSLRGAHEQFF.

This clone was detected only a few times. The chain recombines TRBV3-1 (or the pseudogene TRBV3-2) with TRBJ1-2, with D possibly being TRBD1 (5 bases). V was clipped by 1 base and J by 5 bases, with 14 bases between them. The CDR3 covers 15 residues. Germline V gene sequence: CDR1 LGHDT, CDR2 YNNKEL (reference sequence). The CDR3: CASSQVAGNRYGYTF. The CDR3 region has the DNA TGTGCCAGCAGCCAAGTCGCAGGGAACCGATATGGCTACACCTTC.

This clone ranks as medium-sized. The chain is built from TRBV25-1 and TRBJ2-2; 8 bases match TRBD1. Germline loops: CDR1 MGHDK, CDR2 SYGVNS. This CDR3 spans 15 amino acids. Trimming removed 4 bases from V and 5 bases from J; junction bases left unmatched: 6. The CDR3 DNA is TGTGCCAGCAGTGGGGCCGGGACAGGAACCGGGGAGCTGTTTTTT. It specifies CASSGAGTGTGELFF. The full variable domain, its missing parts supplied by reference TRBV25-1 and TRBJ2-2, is EADIYQTPRYLVIGTGKKITLECSQTMGHDKMYWYQQDPGMELHLIHYSYGVNSTEKGDLSSESTVSRIRTEHFPLTLESARPSHTSQYLCASSGAGTGTGELFFGEGSRLTVL.

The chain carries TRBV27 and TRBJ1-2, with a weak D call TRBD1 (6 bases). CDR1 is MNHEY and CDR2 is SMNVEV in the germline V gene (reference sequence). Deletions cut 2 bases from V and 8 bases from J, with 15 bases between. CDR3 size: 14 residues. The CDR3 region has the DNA TGTGCCAGCAGTTTACTGGGGGCGGTTGAGGGCTACACCTTC. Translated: CASSLLGAVEGYTF.

CDR3 amino acids: CASRKNANTGELFF. CDR3 coding DNA: TGTGCCAGCAGAAAAAACGCGAACACCGGGGAGCTGTTTTTT. The chain uses TRBV27 and TRBJ2-2; D unresolved. V gave up 6 bases and J gave up 0 bases, with 8 bases separating them. CDR1 MNHEY and CDR2 SMNVEV come from the germline V gene (reference sequence). The CDR3 length is 14 residues.

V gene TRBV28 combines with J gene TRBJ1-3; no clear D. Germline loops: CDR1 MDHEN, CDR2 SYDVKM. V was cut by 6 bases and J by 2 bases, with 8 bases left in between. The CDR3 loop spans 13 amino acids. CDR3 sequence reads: CASSPPAGNTIYF. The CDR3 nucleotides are TGTGCCAGCAGCCCCCCCGCTGGAAACACCATATATTTT.

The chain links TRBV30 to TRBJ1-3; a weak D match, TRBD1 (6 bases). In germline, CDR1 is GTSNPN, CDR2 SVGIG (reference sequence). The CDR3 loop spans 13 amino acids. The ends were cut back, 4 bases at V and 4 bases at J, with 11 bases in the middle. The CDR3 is CAWTTGWGNTIYF. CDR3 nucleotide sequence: TGTGCCTGGACTACAGGGTGGGGAAACACCATATATTTT. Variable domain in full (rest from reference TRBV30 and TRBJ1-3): SQTIHQWPATLVQPVGSPLSLECTVEGTSNPNLYWYRQAAGRGLQLLFYSVGIGQISSEVPQNLSASRPQDRQFILSSKKLLLSDSGFYLCAWTTGWGNTIYFGEGSWLTVV.

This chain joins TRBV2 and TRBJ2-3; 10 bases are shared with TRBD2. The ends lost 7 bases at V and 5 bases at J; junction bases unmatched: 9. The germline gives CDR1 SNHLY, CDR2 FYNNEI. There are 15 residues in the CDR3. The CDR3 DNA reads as TGTGCCAGCAAGCGGGAAGCGGGAGGGGTAGATACGCAGTATTTT. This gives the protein CASKREAGGVDTQYF.

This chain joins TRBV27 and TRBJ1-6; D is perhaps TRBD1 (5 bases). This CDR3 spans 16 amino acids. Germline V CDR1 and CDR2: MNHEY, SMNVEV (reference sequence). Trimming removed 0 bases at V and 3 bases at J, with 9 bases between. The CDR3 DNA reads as TGTGCCAGCAGTTTATCCGACAGCCTCTATAATTCACCCCTCCACTTT. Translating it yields CASSLSDSLYNSPLHF.

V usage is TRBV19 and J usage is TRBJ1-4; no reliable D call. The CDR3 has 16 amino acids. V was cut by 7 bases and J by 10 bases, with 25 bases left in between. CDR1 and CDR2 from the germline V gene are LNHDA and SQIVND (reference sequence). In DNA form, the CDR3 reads TGTGCCAGTATCCCACGAGGCCGGGAACAGCGTGGAAAACTGTTTTTT. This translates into CASIPRGREQRGKLFF.

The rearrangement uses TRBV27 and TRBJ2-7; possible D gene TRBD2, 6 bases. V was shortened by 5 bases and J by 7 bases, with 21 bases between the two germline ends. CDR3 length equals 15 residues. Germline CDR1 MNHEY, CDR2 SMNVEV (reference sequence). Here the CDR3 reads CASSLGTAPPTEQYF. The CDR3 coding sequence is TGTGCCAGCAGTCTAGGGACTGCCCCTCCTACGGAGCAGTACTTC.

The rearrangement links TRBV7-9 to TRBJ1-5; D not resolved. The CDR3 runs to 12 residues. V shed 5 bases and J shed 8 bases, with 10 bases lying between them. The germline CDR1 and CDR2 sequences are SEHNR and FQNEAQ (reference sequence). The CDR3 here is CASSITEKPQHF. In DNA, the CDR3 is TGTGCCAGCAGCATCACCGAGAAGCCCCAGCATTTT.